This T cell receptor (beta chain) was retrieved from a study of cytomegalovirus exposure and HLA in healthy donors. A word on this clone: What it recognizes is unknown.

Study results and caveats: Certain indistinguishable V segments, among them TRBV6-2 and TRBV6-3, were excluded. What TCR beta sequences reportedly achieved was accurate prediction of HLA-A and HLA-B alleles in most subjects. Some TCR beta chains (roughly 160 of them) were listed as cytomegalovirus-associated. In a later analysis, CMV-associated beta chains were mostly HLA-associated, it appeared.

Trimming stripped 6 bases from V and 9 bases from J, with 15 bases between. This CDR3 spans 13 amino acids. Germline CDR1 reads MNHEY; CDR2 reads SMNVEV (reference sequence). Primers: 60 Vbeta forward and 13 Jbeta reverse. Clones were sequenced by immunoSEQ multiplex PCR, and TCRdb holds only the in-frame ones, with some missing. The sample lists some 150,000 clones, 70% to 90% seen once, with around 5.2% in the top ten. Sequencing was carried out using PBMCs. The TCR comes from a middle-aged woman in good health and CMV-seropositive. This sequence joins TRBV27 and TRBJ1-5; weak D call: TRBD1 (6 bases). CDR3 protein: CASSQTQGSPQHF. The DNA of the CDR3 is TGTGCCAGCAGCCAAACTCAGGGGTCGCCCCAGCATTTT.